A selection of T cell receptor beta chains follows, all from one sample in a study of blood T cell repertoires in COVID-19. The repertoire was sequenced with immunoSEQ multiplex PCR; TCRdb's copy has only in-frame clones and lacks some. The profile shows about 32,000 clones, 80% to 95% of them singletons. Material: peripheral blood. The receptors here all came from a male donor with active COVID-19. The CDR3 runs from the conserved cysteine through the conserved F or W. Each record gives: V gene, D gene, J gene, clone size, CDR3 DNA, CDR3 protein. The D gene is left open where the match is weak. The size of a clone is reported for some rows only, either as once, few or many, or as a class for expanded clones.

v_gene: TRBV18
d_gene: .
j_gene: TRBJ1-1
abundance: .
CDR3nt: TGTGCCAGCTCCCCGACAGCGAACACTGAAGCTTTCTTT
CDR3aa: CASSPTANTEAFF

v_gene: TRBV6-2/TRBV6-3
d_gene: .
j_gene: TRBJ1-1
abundance: .
CDR3nt: TGTGCCAGCAGTTACCCTTACCCAGCTGAGACAGCGACGAACACTGAAGCTTTCTTT
CDR3aa: CASSYPYPAETATNTEAFF

v_gene: TRBV12-3/TRBV12-4
d_gene: .
j_gene: TRBJ1-5
abundance: .
CDR3nt: TGTGCCAGCAGGAGCGGGAATCAGCCCCAGCATTTT
CDR3aa: CASRSGNQPQHF

v_gene: TRBV5-1
d_gene: .
j_gene: TRBJ2-7
abundance: .
CDR3nt: TGCGTCAGCAGCGTGGGGGGCGGGGCAGTCCTCTACGAGCAGTACTTC
CDR3aa: CVSSVGGGAVLYEQYF

v_gene: TRBV10-2
d_gene: .
j_gene: TRBJ2-7
abundance: .
CDR3nt: TGCGCCAGCAGTGCGGAGCTTAACTACGAGCAGTACTTC
CDR3aa: CASSAELNYEQYF

v_gene: TRBV13
d_gene: TRBD2
j_gene: TRBJ2-3
abundance: .
CDR3nt: TGTGCCAGCAGCTTTTCTGGACTAGCTCACACAGATACGCAGTATTTT
CDR3aa: CASSFSGLAHTDTQYF

v_gene: TRBV18
d_gene: TRBD2
j_gene: TRBJ2-5
abundance: .
CDR3nt: TGTGCCAGCTCGCCCGGGACTAGCGGGCTCCAAGAGACCCAGTACTTC
CDR3aa: CASSPGTSGLQETQYF

v_gene: TRBV3-1/TRBV3-2
d_gene: .
j_gene: TRBJ2-7
abundance: .
CDR3nt: TGTGCCAGCAGCCAAGCGGAGGGTTGGGGCGAGCAGTACTTC
CDR3aa: CASSQAEGWGEQYF

v_gene: TRBV9
d_gene: TRBD1
j_gene: TRBJ2-3
abundance: .
CDR3nt: TGTGCCAGCAGCGATTTGGGACAGGGCATTAGCACAGATACGCAGTATTTT
CDR3aa: CASSDLGQGISTDTQYF

v_gene: TRBV7-2
d_gene: .
j_gene: TRBJ1-3
abundance: once
CDR3nt: TGTGCCAGCAGCTTAGGTTGGGAGGTAGTTGGAAACACCATATATTTT
CDR3aa: CASSLGWEVVGNTIYF

v_gene: TRBV6-5
d_gene: .
j_gene: TRBJ2-3
abundance: .
CDR3nt: TGTGCCAGCCGGGGACAAGGAACAGATACGCAGTATTTT
CDR3aa: CASRGQGTDTQYF

v_gene: TRBV11-1
d_gene: .
j_gene: TRBJ1-3
abundance: few
CDR3nt: TGTGCCAGCAGCCCAGGGATCACCATATATTTT
CDR3aa: CASSPGITIYF

v_gene: TRBV5-1
d_gene: .
j_gene: TRBJ2-2
abundance: .
CDR3nt: TGCGCCAGCAGCTGGTCGGTCCTTGCGGGGGCGCCCGGGGAGCTGTTTTTT
CDR3aa: CASSWSVLAGAPGELFF

v_gene: TRBV18
d_gene: .
j_gene: TRBJ1-1
abundance: .
CDR3nt: TGTGCCAGCTCCCCCCTGGGGGGTCAGGTGAACACTGAAGCTTTCTTT
CDR3aa: CASSPLGGQVNTEAFF

v_gene: TRBV11-3
d_gene: .
j_gene: TRBJ1-2
abundance: .
CDR3nt: TGTGCCAGCAGCTTCGATCAGTCGCCCTACACCTTC
CDR3aa: CASSFDQSPYTF

v_gene: TRBV2
d_gene: TRBD1
j_gene: TRBJ1-1
abundance: .
CDR3nt: TGTGCCAGCAGAAGGGACAGTGTAGACACTGAAGCTTTCTTT
CDR3aa: CASRRDSVDTEAFF

v_gene: TRBV27
d_gene: TRBD1
j_gene: TRBJ1-2
abundance: once
CDR3nt: TGTGCCAGCAGTTCAACGCCGGGACAGGGTGATTTTGGCTACACCTTC
CDR3aa: CASSSTPGQGDFGYTF

v_gene: TRBV6-1
d_gene: .
j_gene: TRBJ2-3
abundance: .
CDR3nt: TGTGCCAGCAGTGGTGGGCGGACACCTAGCACAGATACGCAGTATTTT
CDR3aa: CASSGGRTPSTDTQYF

v_gene: TRBV4-1
d_gene: .
j_gene: TRBJ2-2
abundance: .
CDR3nt: TGCGCCAGCAGCCAGGCCGGGACTTGGACCTCCGTAACCACCGGGGAGCTGTTTTTT
CDR3aa: CASSQAGTWTSVTTGELFF

v_gene: TRBV15
d_gene: .
j_gene: TRBJ2-5
abundance: .
CDR3nt: TGTGCCACCAGCAGAGTTTTATCCGCGGCACCTCAAGAGACCCAGTACTTC
CDR3aa: CATSRVLSAAPQETQYF

v_gene: TRBV5-1
d_gene: TRBD1
j_gene: TRBJ2-7
abundance: .
CDR3nt: TGCGCCAGCAGCTACTACGGACAGGGCCCCTCCTACGAGCAGTACTTC
CDR3aa: CASSYYGQGPSYEQYF

v_gene: TRBV5-1
d_gene: .
j_gene: TRBJ2-7
abundance: .
CDR3nt: TGCGCCAGCAGCTTGGTCCCAGGACTCTCCTACGAGCAGTACTTC
CDR3aa: CASSLVPGLSYEQYF

v_gene: TRBV6-2/TRBV6-3
d_gene: .
j_gene: TRBJ2-7
abundance: .
CDR3nt: TGTGCCAGCAGTTACGTCTTCTGGACAGACTCCTACGAGCAGTACTTC
CDR3aa: CASSYVFWTDSYEQYF

v_gene: TRBV12-5
d_gene: TRBD1
j_gene: TRBJ1-2
abundance: few
CDR3nt: TGTGCTAGTGGCCGCGAGACAGGGTATGGCTACACCTTC
CDR3aa: CASGRETGYGYTF

v_gene: TRBV7-8
d_gene: TRBD2
j_gene: TRBJ2-7
abundance: .
CDR3nt: TGTGCCAGCAGCTTAGCGTTAGCGGGGGGACGCTACGAGCAGTACTTC
CDR3aa: CASSLALAGGRYEQYF

v_gene: TRBV5-6
d_gene: .
j_gene: TRBJ2-3
abundance: .
CDR3nt: TGTGCCAGTCTCATAGGCGGGGGGACAGTCACAGATACGCAGTATTTT
CDR3aa: CASLIGGGTVTDTQYF

v_gene: TRBV7-9
d_gene: .
j_gene: TRBJ2-7
abundance: .
CDR3nt: TGTGCCAGCAGCTTCCAGGGTTACGAGCAGTACTTC
CDR3aa: CASSFQGYEQYF

v_gene: TRBV6-2/TRBV6-3
d_gene: .
j_gene: TRBJ2-2
abundance: .
CDR3nt: TGTGCCAGCAGTTACTCGCCCGGGGAGCCAGACGCCGGGGAGCTGTTTTTT
CDR3aa: CASSYSPGEPDAGELFF

v_gene: TRBV24-1
d_gene: TRBD1
j_gene: TRBJ2-1
abundance: .
CDR3nt: TGTGCCACCTCGCAACAGGGGCCAGTCTATGAGCAGTTCTTC
CDR3aa: CATSQQGPVYEQFF

v_gene: TRBV21-1
d_gene: .
j_gene: TRBJ1-1
abundance: .
CDR3nt: TGTGCCAGCAGCATCACAAAGGGGGCGTCGGTCACTGAAGCTTTCTTT
CDR3aa: CASSITKGASVTEAFF

v_gene: TRBV25-1
d_gene: TRBD1
j_gene: TRBJ1-2
abundance: .
CDR3nt: TGTGCCAGCATGAACAGGGGAAATGGCTACACCTTC
CDR3aa: CASMNRGNGYTF

v_gene: TRBV19
d_gene: TRBD1
j_gene: TRBJ1-5
abundance: .
CDR3nt: TGTGCCAGTAGTATAGGTGGACAGGTGAATCAGCCCCAGCATTTT
CDR3aa: CASSIGGQVNQPQHF

v_gene: TRBV19
d_gene: .
j_gene: TRBJ1-1
abundance: .
CDR3nt: TGTGCCAGTAGTACATACAGGGTGGCTGAAGCTTTCTTT
CDR3aa: CASSTYRVAEAFF

v_gene: TRBV7-9
d_gene: TRBD1
j_gene: TRBJ1-1
abundance: .
CDR3nt: TGTGCCAGCAGCTTAAGGGGGACAGGGTTTATTATAGTCTCTGAAGCTTTCTTT
CDR3aa: CASSLRGTGFIIVSEAFF

v_gene: TRBV5-1
d_gene: .
j_gene: TRBJ1-2
abundance: .
CDR3nt: TGCGCCAGCAGCTTGGGGGCCGGAAACTTTAACTATGGCTACACCTTC
CDR3aa: CASSLGAGNFNYGYTF

v_gene: TRBV7-9
d_gene: .
j_gene: TRBJ1-5
abundance: few
CDR3nt: TGTGCCAGCAGCTTAGCCGACATTAGCAATCAGCCCCAGCATTTT
CDR3aa: CASSLADISNQPQHF

v_gene: TRBV7-3
d_gene: .
j_gene: TRBJ2-2
abundance: .
CDR3nt: TGTGCCAGCAGCTTAACGGCGACTTCGACCGGGGAGCTGTTTTTT
CDR3aa: CASSLTATSTGELFF

v_gene: TRBV27
d_gene: TRBD1
j_gene: TRBJ2-1
abundance: .
CDR3nt: TGTGCCAGCAGAGAACAGGGGCGGGAGCAGTTCTTC
CDR3aa: CASREQGREQFF

v_gene: TRBV7-9
d_gene: .
j_gene: TRBJ1-2
abundance: once
CDR3nt: TGTGCCAGCAGCTTAGGATCATCCAGGGTTTATGGCTACACCTTC
CDR3aa: CASSLGSSRVYGYTF

v_gene: TRBV13
d_gene: TRBD2
j_gene: TRBJ2-1
abundance: .
CDR3nt: TGTGCCAGCAGCTTAATGGACCTAGGGGCGGGGGGGCCGTCCGGTGAGCAGTTCTTC
CDR3aa: CASSLMDLGAGGPSGEQFF

v_gene: TRBV4-1
d_gene: TRBD1
j_gene: TRBJ2-2
abundance: .
CDR3nt: TGCGCCAGCAGCCAAGCCGACAGGGGGCGCATCGGGGAGCTGTTTTTT
CDR3aa: CASSQADRGRIGELFF

v_gene: TRBV19
d_gene: .
j_gene: TRBJ1-5
abundance: once
CDR3nt: TGTGCCAGTAGTATAGGAGGGCAGGGGATTCAGCCCCAGCATTTT
CDR3aa: CASSIGGQGIQPQHF

v_gene: TRBV19
d_gene: TRBD2
j_gene: TRBJ2-4
abundance: .
CDR3nt: TGTGCCAGTAGCCCCCGGACTAGCGGAATCAAAAACATTCAGTACTTC
CDR3aa: CASSPRTSGIKNIQYF

v_gene: TRBV28
d_gene: .
j_gene: TRBJ1-6
abundance: .
CDR3nt: TGTGCCAGCAGTTTAAGTCCAGGGGCGAATTCACCCCTCCACTTT
CDR3aa: CASSLSPGANSPLHF

v_gene: TRBV19
d_gene: .
j_gene: TRBJ2-3
abundance: .
CDR3nt: TGTGCCAGTAGTATCCAAACTAGCACAGATACGCAGTATTTT
CDR3aa: CASSIQTSTDTQYF

v_gene: TRBV5-1
d_gene: TRBD1
j_gene: TRBJ1-4
abundance: .
CDR3nt: TGCGCCAGCAGCCCGAGTACGGGACAGGGGGTAACAACTAATGAAAAACTGTTTTTT
CDR3aa: CASSPSTGQGVTTNEKLFF

v_gene: TRBV7-9
d_gene: .
j_gene: TRBJ1-2
abundance: .
CDR3nt: TGTGCCAGCAGCTTAACAGGGCCCCTCTATGGCTACACCTTC
CDR3aa: CASSLTGPLYGYTF

v_gene: TRBV7-2
d_gene: TRBD2
j_gene: TRBJ2-5
abundance: once
CDR3nt: TGTGCCAGCAGCGCCCTTGGGAGGGGTGAGACCCAGTACTTC
CDR3aa: CASSALGRGETQYF

v_gene: TRBV6-5
d_gene: .
j_gene: TRBJ1-2
abundance: .
CDR3nt: TGTGCCAGCAGTAGGACTCTAAACTATGGCTACACCTTC
CDR3aa: CASSRTLNYGYTF

v_gene: TRBV4-3
d_gene: TRBD1
j_gene: TRBJ1-2
abundance: .
CDR3nt: TGCGCCAGCAGCCGGAAGGGACAGGGTGACTACACCTTC
CDR3aa: CASSRKGQGDYTF

v_gene: TRBV23-1
d_gene: .
j_gene: TRBJ2-3
abundance: .
CDR3nt: TGCGCCAGCAACCAGGAGGACTCGGATACGCAGTATTTT
CDR3aa: CASNQEDSDTQYF

v_gene: TRBV6-2/TRBV6-3
d_gene: .
j_gene: TRBJ1-5
abundance: .
CDR3nt: TGTGCCAGCAGTTATCAGGGGCCCCAGCATTTT
CDR3aa: CASSYQGPQHF

v_gene: TRBV6-5
d_gene: TRBD1
j_gene: TRBJ1-5
abundance: .
CDR3nt: TGTGCCAGCAGTCCACAGGGGGCTAATCAGCCCCAGCATTTT
CDR3aa: CASSPQGANQPQHF